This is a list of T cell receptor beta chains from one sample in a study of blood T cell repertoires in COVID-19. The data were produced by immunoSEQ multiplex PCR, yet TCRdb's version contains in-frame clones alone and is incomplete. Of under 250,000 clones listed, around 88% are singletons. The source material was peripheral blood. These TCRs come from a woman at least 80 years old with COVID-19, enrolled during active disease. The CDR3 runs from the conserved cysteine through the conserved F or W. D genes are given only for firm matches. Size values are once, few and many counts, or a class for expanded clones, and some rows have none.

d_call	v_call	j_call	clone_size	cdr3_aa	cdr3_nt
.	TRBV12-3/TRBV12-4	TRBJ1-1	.	CASSPQGNTEAFF	TGTGCCAGCAGTCCACAGGGGAACACTGAAGCTTTCTTT
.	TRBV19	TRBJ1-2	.	CASSEDRYGYTF	TGTGCCAGTAGTGAGGATCGCTATGGCTACACCTTC
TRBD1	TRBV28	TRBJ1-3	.	CASRTGQGTGNTIYF	TGTGCCAGCAGGACGGGACAGGGGACTGGAAACACCATATATTTT
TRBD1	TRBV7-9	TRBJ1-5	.	CASSYSTGVSQPQHF	TGTGCCAGCAGCTATTCTACAGGGGTCAGTCAGCCCCAGCATTTT
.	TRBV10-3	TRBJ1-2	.	CAISDPLGGNYGYTF	TGTGCCATCAGTGACCCGTTGGGGGGTAACTATGGCTACACCTTC
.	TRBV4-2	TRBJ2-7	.	CASSQVGATENEQYF	TGTGCCAGCAGCCAAGTTGGGGCGACGGAAAACGAGCAGTACTTC
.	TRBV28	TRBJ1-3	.	CASSLAAGFYGNTIYF	TGTGCCAGCAGCCTTGCCGCGGGGTTTTACGGAAACACCATATATTTT
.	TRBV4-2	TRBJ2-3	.	CASSQAGQSTDTQYF	TGTGCCAGCAGCCAAGCTGGACAGAGCACAGATACGCAGTATTTT
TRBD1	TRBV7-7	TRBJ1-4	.	CASEFNRGASGRKDEKLFF	TGTGCTAGCGAGTTTAACAGGGGCGCCTCAGGTCGGAAGGATGAAAAACTGTTTTTT
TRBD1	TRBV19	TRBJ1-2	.	CASSISDDRDDGYTF	TGTGCCAGTAGTATTAGTGACGACAGGGACGATGGCTACACCTTC
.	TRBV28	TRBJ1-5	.	CASSSGNQPQHF	TGTGCCAGCAGTTCAGGGAATCAGCCCCAGCATTTT
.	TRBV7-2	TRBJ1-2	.	CASSYTDSFNYGYTF	TGTGCCAGCAGCTACACGGACAGTTTTAACTATGGCTACACCTTC
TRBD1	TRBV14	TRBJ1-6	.	CASSHRQGGNSPLHF	TGTGCCAGCAGCCATAGACAGGGAGGAAATTCACCCCTCCACTTT
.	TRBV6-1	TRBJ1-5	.	CASSSQGNQPQHF	TGTGCCAGCAGTTCCCAGGGCAATCAGCCCCAGCATTTT
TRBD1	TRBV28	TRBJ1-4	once	CASSLETGVNEKLFF	TGTGCCAGCAGTTTAGAGACAGGGGTTAATGAAAAACTGTTTTTT
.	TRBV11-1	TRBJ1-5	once	CASSQTGNQPQHF	TGTGCCAGCAGTCAAACGGGGAATCAGCCCCAGCATTTT
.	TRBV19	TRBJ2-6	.	CASSTVDKGGANVLTF	TGTGCCAGTAGTACCGTGGACAAAGGTGGGGCCAACGTCCTGACTTTC
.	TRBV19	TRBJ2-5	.	CASSSPQRAETQYF	TGTGCCAGTAGTAGTCCCCAGCGAGCGGAGACCCAGTACTTC
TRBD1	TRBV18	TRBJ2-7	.	CASSPIPGQSSYEQYF	TGTGCCAGCTCACCAATACCGGGACAGAGCTCCTACGAGCAGTACTTC
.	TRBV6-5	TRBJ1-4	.	CASRKQGVGEKLFF	TGTGCCAGCAGGAAACAGGGTGTCGGTGAAAAACTGTTTTTT
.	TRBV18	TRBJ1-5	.	CASSPSSGNQPQHF	TGTGCCAGCTCACCATCTTCGGGTAACCAGCCCCAGCATTTT
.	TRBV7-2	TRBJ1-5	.	CASRTDLNQPQHF	TGTGCCAGCAGGACAGACCTAAATCAGCCCCAGCATTTT
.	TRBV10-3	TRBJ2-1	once	CAISDGVQGREQFF	TGTGCCATCAGTGACGGGGTGCAGGGGCGGGAGCAGTTCTTC
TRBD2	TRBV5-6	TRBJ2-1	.	CASSRAGGPHNEQFF	TGTGCCAGCAGCCGAGCGGGGGGGCCCCACAATGAGCAGTTCTTC
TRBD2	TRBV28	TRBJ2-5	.	CATSLAGALLETQYF	TGTGCCACCTCCTTAGCGGGGGCGTTGTTGGAGACCCAGTACTTC
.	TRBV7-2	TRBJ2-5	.	CASSLGPVGETQYF	TGTGCCAGCAGCTTGGGGCCTGTGGGAGAGACCCAGTACTTC
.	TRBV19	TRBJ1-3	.	CASSSSGGNTIYF	TGTGCCAGTAGCTCTTCAGGGGGAAACACCATATATTTT
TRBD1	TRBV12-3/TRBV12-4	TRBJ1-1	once	CASSFDRDRAAFF	TGTGCCAGCAGTTTCGATCGGGACAGGGCAGCTTTCTTT
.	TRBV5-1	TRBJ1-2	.	CASSLGGPNGYTF	TGCGCCAGCAGCTTGGGGGGGCCCAATGGCTACACCTTC
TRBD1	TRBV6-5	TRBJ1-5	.	CASSPVTGGSQPQHF	TGTGCCAGCAGTCCGGTGACAGGGGGGTCCCAGCCCCAGCATTTT
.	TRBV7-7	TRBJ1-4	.	CASSPSAGFNEKLFF	TGTGCCAGCAGCCCTAGCGCCGGATTTAATGAAAAACTGTTTTTT
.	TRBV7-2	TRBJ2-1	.	CASSPGALAANEQFF	TGTGCCAGCAGCCCAGGGGCCTTAGCAGCGAATGAGCAGTTCTTC
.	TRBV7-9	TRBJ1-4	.	CASSLELGGELFF	TGTGCCAGCAGCCTCGAACTGGGGGGAGAACTGTTTTTT
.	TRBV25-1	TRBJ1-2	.	CASSDRGYGYTF	TGTGCCAGCAGTGACCGGGGATATGGCTACACCTTC
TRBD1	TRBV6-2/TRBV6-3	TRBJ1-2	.	CASSYTRQGAPHGYTF	TGTGCCAGCAGTTACACAAGACAGGGCGCTCCCCATGGCTACACCTTC
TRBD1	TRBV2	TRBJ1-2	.	CASSEGQPGQNGYTF	TGTGCCAGCAGTGAAGGACAGCCGGGACAGAATGGCTACACCTTC
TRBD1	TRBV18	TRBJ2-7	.	CASSTTTGFEQYF	TGTGCCAGCTCCACCACGACAGGGTTCGAGCAGTACTTC
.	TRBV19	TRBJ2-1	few	CASSIGRRSEQFF	TGTGCCAGTAGTATAGGGCGACGGAGTGAGCAGTTCTTC
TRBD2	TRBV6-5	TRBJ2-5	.	CASSRGGAEETQYF	TGTGCCAGCAGTCGCGGGGGGGCGGAGGAGACCCAGTACTTC
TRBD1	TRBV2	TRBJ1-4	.	CASRQYRTGNNEKLFF	TGTGCCAGCAGACAGTACCGGACAGGGAATAATGAAAAACTGTTTTTT
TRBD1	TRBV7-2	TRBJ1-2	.	CASTSRTGDGYTF	TGTGCCAGCACCAGCCGGACAGGGGATGGCTACACCTTC
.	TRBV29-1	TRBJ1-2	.	CSVDQGPLGYTF	TGCAGCGTCGATCAGGGCCCTCTGGGCTACACCTTC
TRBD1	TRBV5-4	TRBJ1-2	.	CASSTPQVGTGVFYYGYTF	TGTGCCAGCAGCACCCCCCAAGTTGGGACAGGGGTTTTTTACTATGGCTACACCTTC
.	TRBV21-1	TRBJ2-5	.	CASQTSVLQETQYF	TGTGCCAGCCAGACTAGCGTCCTTCAAGAGACCCAGTACTTC
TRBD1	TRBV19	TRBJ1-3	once	CASSKGDRGKERSGNTIYF	TGTGCCAGTAGTAAGGGGGACAGGGGAAAGGAACGCTCTGGAAACACCATATATTTT
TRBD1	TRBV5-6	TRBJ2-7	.	CASTYLTGGAIVPEQYF	TGTGCCAGCACCTATTTGACAGGGGGCGCAATTGTCCCCGAGCAGTACTTC
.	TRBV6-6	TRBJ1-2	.	CASSTAVGNYGYTF	TGTGCCAGCAGTACAGCGGTCGGGAACTATGGCTACACCTTC
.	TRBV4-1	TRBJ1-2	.	CASSQDTIRGGYTF	TGCGCCAGCAGCCAAGATACCATAAGGGGTGGCTACACCTTC
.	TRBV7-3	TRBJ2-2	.	CASSPLGTGELFF	TGTGCCAGCAGCCCTCTAGGCACCGGGGAGCTGTTTTTT
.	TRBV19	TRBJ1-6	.	CASSPGGSPLHF	TGTGCCAGTAGTCCAGGTGGTTCACCCCTCCACTTT
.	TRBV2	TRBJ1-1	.	CANQGEKNTEAFF	TGTGCCAACCAAGGGGAAAAGAACACTGAAGCTTTCTTT
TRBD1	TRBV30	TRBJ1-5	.	CAFTTGGGQPQHF	TGTGCCTTTACGACAGGGGGCGGTCAGCCCCAGCATTTT
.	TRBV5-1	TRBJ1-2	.	CASSQQGYGYTF	TGCGCCAGCAGTCAACAGGGATATGGCTACACCTTC
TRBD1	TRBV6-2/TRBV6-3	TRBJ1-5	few	CASSYGPGQGHQPQHF	TGTGCCAGCAGTTACGGTCCGGGACAGGGACATCAGCCCCAGCATTTT
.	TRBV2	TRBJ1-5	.	CASSEVGRRAPQHF	TGTGCCAGCAGTGAAGTAGGGAGAAGGGCACCCCAGCATTTT
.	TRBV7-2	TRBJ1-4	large	CASSPRPYEKLFF	TGTGCCAGCAGCCCCCGTCCGTATGAAAAACTGTTTTTT
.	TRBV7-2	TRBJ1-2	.	CASSLVGLGGRDGYTF	TGTGCCAGCAGCTTAGTGGGACTCGGCGGACGCGATGGCTACACCTTC
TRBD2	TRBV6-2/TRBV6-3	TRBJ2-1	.	CASSSPGGSYNEQFF	TGTGCCAGCAGTTCCCCGGGGGGGTCCTACAATGAGCAGTTCTTC
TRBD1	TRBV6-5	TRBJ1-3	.	CASRGQGASGNTIYF	TGTGCCAGCAGGGGACAGGGGGCTTCTGGAAACACCATATATTTT
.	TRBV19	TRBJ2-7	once	CASSTSGFSYEQYF	TGTGCCAGTAGTACGTCAGGGTTTTCCTACGAGCAGTACTTC